Listed below are T cell receptor beta chains from one sample, sequenced in a study of cytomegalovirus exposure and HLA in healthy donors. Profiling relied on immunoSEQ multiplex PCR, and the TCRdb table lists in-frame clones only, not all of them. The table includes some 170,000 clones, roughly 80% detected once. Material for sequencing was PBMCs. Receptors were obtained from a woman aged 50 to 60 in good health and CMV-seronegative. The CDR3 runs from the conserved cysteine through the conserved F or W. The D gene is left open where the match is weak. Clone size is not always given. Where it is, it says once, few, many or a class for expanded clones.

d_gene,abundance,j_gene,v_gene,CDR3nt,CDR3aa
TRBD1,NA,TRBJ1-5,TRBV6-5,TGTGCCAGCAGTCGGACAGGGGAGTTGGGCCAGCCCCAGCATTTT,CASSRTGELGQPQHF
NA,NA,TRBJ2-7,TRBV4-2,TGTGCCAGCAGCCAAGATTTATCGCAGGCCTGGGACAACGAGCAGTACTTC,CASSQDLSQAWDNEQYF
NA,NA,TRBJ2-1,TRBV6-4,TGTGCCAGCAGTGTCGCAGTCGGAGATGAGCAGTTCTTC,CASSVAVGDEQFF
NA,NA,TRBJ1-2,TRBV5-1,TGCGCCAGCAGCTTGGCGTCGGGGGGGGAAAGCTACACCTTC,CASSLASGGESYTF
TRBD1,NA,TRBJ1-2,TRBV6-5,TGTGCCAGCAGTTTCCGGGACAGGACTTATGGCTACACCTTC,CASSFRDRTYGYTF
TRBD2,NA,TRBJ2-3,TRBV4-3,TGCGCCAGCAGCCAAGGGTGGAGCGGGGGGGTAGATACGCAGTATTTT,CASSQGWSGGVDTQYF
TRBD1,NA,TRBJ1-1,TRBV6-1,TGTGCCAGCAGTGACGACCGACAGGGGGCGGGGGCTTTCTTT,CASSDDRQGAGAFF
TRBD1,few,TRBJ1-1,TRBV7-2,TGTGCCAGCAGCCTACAGGGGTACACTGAAGCTTTCTTT,CASSLQGYTEAFF
TRBD1,NA,TRBJ2-2,TRBV18,TGTGCCAGCTCACCGACAGGGGGCACCGGGGAGCTGTTTTTT,CASSPTGGTGELFF
TRBD2,NA,TRBJ2-7,TRBV6-6,TGTGCCAGCAGAACGACTAGCGGTAACCCCGACGAGCAGTACTTC,CASRTTSGNPDEQYF
NA,NA,TRBJ1-1,TRBV6-5,TGTGCCAGCAGACAGACGGGACTCTGGAACACTGAAGCTTTCTTT,CASRQTGLWNTEAFF
TRBD1,NA,TRBJ1-4,TRBV7-9,TGTGCCAGCAGCTTGGGACAGGGGAGAACTAATGAAAAACTGTTTTTT,CASSLGQGRTNEKLFF
TRBD1,once,TRBJ1-5,TRBV10-3,TGTGCCATCAGTGAGTCCAGACAGGGGAGTAATCAGCCCCAGCATTTT,CAISESRQGSNQPQHF
TRBD2,NA,TRBJ2-1,TRBV6-4,TGTGCCAGCAGTGACTCGCGGGGGGGCAATGAGCAGTTCTTC,CASSDSRGGNEQFF
NA,NA,TRBJ1-3,TRBV7-8,TGTGCCAGCAGCTTAGGCCCCACGGGCGGGTACTCTGGAAACACCATATATTTT,CASSLGPTGGYSGNTIYF
TRBD1,NA,TRBJ2-4,TRBV18,TGTGCCAGCTCATCCGGGACAGGGGTGAACATTCAGTACTTC,CASSSGTGVNIQYF
TRBD2,NA,TRBJ2-5,TRBV2,TGTGCCACCGGACTAGCGGGAGCTCGTGAGACCCAGTACTTC,CATGLAGARETQYF
TRBD2,NA,TRBJ2-5,TRBV11-2,TGTGCCAGCAGCTTGACTAGCGGAAGCCAAGAGACCCAGTACTTC,CASSLTSGSQETQYF
TRBD2,NA,TRBJ2-1,TRBV5-1,TGCGCCAGCAGCTTTTTTACTAGCGGGGATTACAATGAGCAGTTCTTC,CASSFFTSGDYNEQFF
NA,NA,TRBJ1-1,TRBV7-2,TGTGCCAGCCCCGGGGGGAACACTGAAGCTTTCTTT,CASPGGNTEAFF
NA,few,TRBJ2-5,TRBV4-2,TGTGCCAGCAGCTCCCATGCTACGGGGGAAGTCCGCGAGACCCAGTACTTC,CASSSHATGEVRETQYF
TRBD2,NA,TRBJ2-1,TRBV28,TGTGCCAGCAGTTCACTAGCGGGAGCGTTCAATGAGCAGTTCTTC,CASSSLAGAFNEQFF
NA,NA,TRBJ1-2,TRBV5-5,TGTGCCAGCAGCTCCATACGGACAAGGGCTCCCTATGGCTACACCTTC,CASSSIRTRAPYGYTF
NA,NA,TRBJ1-1,TRBV28,TGTGCCATCACCAAACGGGGGAACACTGAAGCTTTCTTT,CAITKRGNTEAFF
TRBD2,NA,TRBJ2-5,TRBV9,TGTGCCAGCAGCTTTAGCGGGACGCGTCAAGAGACCCAGTACTTC,CASSFSGTRQETQYF
NA,NA,TRBJ2-7,TRBV2,TGTGCCAGCAGTGCCCCGGACAGCTACGAGCAGTACTTC,CASSAPDSYEQYF
NA,NA,TRBJ1-5,TRBV4-2,TGTGCCAGCAGCCCACAGGGAGAAGGTCAGCCCCAGCATTTT,CASSPQGEGQPQHF